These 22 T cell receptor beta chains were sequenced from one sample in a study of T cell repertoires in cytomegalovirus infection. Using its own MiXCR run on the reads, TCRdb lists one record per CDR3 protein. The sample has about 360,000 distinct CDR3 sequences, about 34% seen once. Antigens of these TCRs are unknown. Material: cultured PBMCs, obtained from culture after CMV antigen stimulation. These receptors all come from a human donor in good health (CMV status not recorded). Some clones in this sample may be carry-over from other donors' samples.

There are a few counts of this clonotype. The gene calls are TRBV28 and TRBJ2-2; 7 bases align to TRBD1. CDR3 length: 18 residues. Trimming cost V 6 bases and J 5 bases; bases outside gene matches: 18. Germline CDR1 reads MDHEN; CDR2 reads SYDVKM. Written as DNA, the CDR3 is TGTGCCAGCAGACCGTCCCCTTTGACAGGGACCGCAACCGGGGAGCTGTTTTTT. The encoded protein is CASRPSPLTGTATGELFF.

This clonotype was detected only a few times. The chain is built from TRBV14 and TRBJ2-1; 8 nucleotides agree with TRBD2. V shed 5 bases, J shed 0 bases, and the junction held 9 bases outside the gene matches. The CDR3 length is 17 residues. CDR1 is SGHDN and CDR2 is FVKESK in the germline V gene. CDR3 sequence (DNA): TGTGCCAGCAGCGCCCGCACTAGCGGAAGCTCCTACAATGAGCAGTTCTTC. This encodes CASSARTSGSSYNEQFF.

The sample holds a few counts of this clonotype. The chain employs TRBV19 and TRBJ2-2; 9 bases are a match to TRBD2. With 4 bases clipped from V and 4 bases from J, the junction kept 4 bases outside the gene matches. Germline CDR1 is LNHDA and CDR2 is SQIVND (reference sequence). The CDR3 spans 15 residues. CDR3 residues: CASSTAGGPTGELFF. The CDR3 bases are TGTGCCAGTAGTACAGCGGGAGGCCCCACCGGGGAGCTGTTTTTT.

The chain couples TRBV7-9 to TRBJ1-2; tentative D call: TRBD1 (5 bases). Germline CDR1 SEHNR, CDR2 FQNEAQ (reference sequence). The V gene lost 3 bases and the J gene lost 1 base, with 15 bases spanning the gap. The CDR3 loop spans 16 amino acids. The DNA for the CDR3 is TGTGCCAGCAGCTTTTCTCCCGGGACGGATAACTATGGCTACACCTTC. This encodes CASSFSPGTDNYGYTF.

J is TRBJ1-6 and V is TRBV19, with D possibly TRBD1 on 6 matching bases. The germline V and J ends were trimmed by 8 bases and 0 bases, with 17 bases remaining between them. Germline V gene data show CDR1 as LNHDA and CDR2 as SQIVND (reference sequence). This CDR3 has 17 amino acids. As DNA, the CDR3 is TGTGCCAGTTGGGGGACATCCAGAAGCTCCTATAATTCACCCCTCCACTTT. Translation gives CASWGTSRSSYNSPLHF.

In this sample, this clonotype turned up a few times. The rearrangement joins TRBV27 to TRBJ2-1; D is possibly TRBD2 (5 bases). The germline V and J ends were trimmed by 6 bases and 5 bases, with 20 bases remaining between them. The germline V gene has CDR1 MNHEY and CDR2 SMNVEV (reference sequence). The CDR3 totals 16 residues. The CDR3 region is CASSRPSERADNEQFF. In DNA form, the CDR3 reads TGTGCCAGCAGCCGCCCCAGCGAGAGGGCCGACAATGAGCAGTTCTTC.

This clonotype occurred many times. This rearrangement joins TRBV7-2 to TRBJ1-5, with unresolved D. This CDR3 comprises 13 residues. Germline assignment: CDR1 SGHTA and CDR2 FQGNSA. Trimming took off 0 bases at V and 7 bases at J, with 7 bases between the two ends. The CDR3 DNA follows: TGTGCCAGCAGCTTAGCCCAGTCCCAGCCCCAGCATTTT. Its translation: CASSLAQSQPQHF. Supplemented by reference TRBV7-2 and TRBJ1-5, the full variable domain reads GAGVSQSPSNKVTEKGKDVELRCDPISGHTALYWYRQSLGQGLEFLIYFQGNSAPDKSGLPSDRFSAERTGGSVSTLTIQRTQQEDSAVYLCASSLAQSQPQHFGDGTRLSIL.

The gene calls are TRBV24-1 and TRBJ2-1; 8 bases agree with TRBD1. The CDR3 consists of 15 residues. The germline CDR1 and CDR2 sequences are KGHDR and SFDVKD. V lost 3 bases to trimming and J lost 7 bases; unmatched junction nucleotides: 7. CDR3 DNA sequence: TGTGCCACCAGTGATCCGGGACAGGAATCTAATGAGCAGTTCTTC. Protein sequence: CATSDPGQESNEQFF.

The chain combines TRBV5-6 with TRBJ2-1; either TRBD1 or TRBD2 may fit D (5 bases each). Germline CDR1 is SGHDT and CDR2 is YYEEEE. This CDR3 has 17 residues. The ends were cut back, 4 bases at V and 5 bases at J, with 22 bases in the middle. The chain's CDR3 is CASSLDTLWGKDNEQFF. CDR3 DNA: TGTGCCAGCAGCCTCGACACTCTTTGGGGGAAAGACAATGAGCAGTTCTTC.

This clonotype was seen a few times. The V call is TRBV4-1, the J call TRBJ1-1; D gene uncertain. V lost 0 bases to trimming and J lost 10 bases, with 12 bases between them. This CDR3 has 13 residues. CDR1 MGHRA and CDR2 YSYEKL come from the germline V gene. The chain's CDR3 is CASSQDMPLTAFF. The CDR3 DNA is TGCGCCAGCAGCCAAGATATGCCGTTGACAGCTTTCTTT.

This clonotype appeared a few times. The CDR3, as DNA: TGTGCCAGCAGGGGAGACGATAAGATGACTTACGAGCAGTACTTC. As protein: CASRGDDKMTYEQYF. The chain couples TRBV12-3 or TRBV12-4 to TRBJ2-7; D may be TRBD2 (5 bases). The CDR3 covers 15 residues. The V end was cut by 6 bases, the J end by 4 bases, with 19 bases between.

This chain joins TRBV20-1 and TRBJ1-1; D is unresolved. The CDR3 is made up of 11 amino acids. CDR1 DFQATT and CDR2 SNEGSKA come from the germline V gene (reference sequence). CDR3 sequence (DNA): TGCAGGGCCGGGCAGAACACTGAAGCTTTCTTT. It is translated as CRAGQNTEAFF.

The CDR3 spells CSARDEQGGSGYTF. CDR3 bases: TGCAGTGCTAGAGATGAACAGGGGGGGTCTGGCTACACCTTC. The chain has TRBV20-1 and TRBJ1-2; 8 nucleotides match TRBD1. The CDR3 has 14 residues. Germline assignment: CDR1 DFQATT and CDR2 SNEGSKA (reference sequence). After removal of 0 bases from V and 7 bases from J, the junction contained 7 bases not matched to a gene.

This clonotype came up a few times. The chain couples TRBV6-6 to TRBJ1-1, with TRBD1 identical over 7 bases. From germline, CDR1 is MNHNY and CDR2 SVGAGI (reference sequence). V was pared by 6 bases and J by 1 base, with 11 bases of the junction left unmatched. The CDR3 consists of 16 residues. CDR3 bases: TGTGCCAGCAGGATCGGGCGACAGGGTTGGAACACTGAAGCTTTCTTT. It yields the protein CASRIGRQGWNTEAFF.

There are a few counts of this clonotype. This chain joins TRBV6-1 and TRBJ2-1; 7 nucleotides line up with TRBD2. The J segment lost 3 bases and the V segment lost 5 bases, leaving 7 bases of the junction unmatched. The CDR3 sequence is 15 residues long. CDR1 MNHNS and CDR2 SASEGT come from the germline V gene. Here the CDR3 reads CASSKGLADYNEQFF. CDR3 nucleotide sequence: TGTGCCAGCAGTAAAGGTCTAGCGGACTACAATGAGCAGTTCTTC.

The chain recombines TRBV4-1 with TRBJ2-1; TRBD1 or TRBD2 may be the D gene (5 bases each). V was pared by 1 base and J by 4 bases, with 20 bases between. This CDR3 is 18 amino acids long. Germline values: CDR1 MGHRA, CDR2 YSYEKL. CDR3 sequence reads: CASSQVHPSGPLYNEQFF. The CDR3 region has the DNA TGCGCCAGCAGCCAAGTCCACCCGTCGGGGCCACTATACAATGAGCAGTTCTTC.

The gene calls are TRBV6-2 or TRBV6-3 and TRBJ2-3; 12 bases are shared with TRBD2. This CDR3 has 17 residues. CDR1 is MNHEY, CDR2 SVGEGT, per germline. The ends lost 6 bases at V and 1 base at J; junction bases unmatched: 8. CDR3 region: CASSKLAGGLGTDTQYF. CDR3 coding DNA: TGTGCCAGCAGCAAACTAGCGGGAGGTCTCGGCACAGATACGCAGTATTTT.

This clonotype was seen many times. CDR3 amino acids: CASSLASGYNQPQHF. The CDR3 DNA reads TGTGCCAGCAGCTTAGCAAGCGGGTACAATCAGCCCCAGCATTTT. The V call is TRBV7-2, the J call TRBJ1-5, with D hard to call. V gave up 0 bases and J gave up 3 bases, with 9 bases separating them. The CDR3 is made up of 15 amino acids. Per the germline V gene, CDR1 is SGHTA and CDR2 is FQGNSA.

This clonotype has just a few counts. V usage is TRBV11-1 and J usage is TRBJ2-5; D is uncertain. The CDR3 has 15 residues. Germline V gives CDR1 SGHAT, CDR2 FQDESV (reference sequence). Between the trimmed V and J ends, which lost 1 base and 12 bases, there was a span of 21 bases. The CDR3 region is CASSLDLSGIRFEYF. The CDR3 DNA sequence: TGTGCCAGCAGCTTAGATTTGTCGGGTATCCGGTTCGAGTACTTC.

The DNA of the CDR3 is TGTGCCAGCAGCTTGGGTAGCGGGAGGAGAGATGAGCAGTTCTTC. Protein: CASSLGSGRRDEQFF. The V gene is TRBV11-2, the J gene TRBJ2-1; TRBD2 matches at 10 bases. The germline CDR1 and CDR2 sequences are SGHAT and FQNNGV. This CDR3 region has 15 residues. Trimming took 3 bases from V and 8 from J; bases not matched to a gene: 7. Full variable domain (remainder filled in from reference TRBV11-2 and TRBJ2-1): EAGVAQSPRYKIIEKRQSVAFWCNPISGHATLYWYQQILGQGPKLLIQFQNNGVVDDSQLPKDRFSAERLKGVDSTLKIQPAKLEDSAVYLCASSLGSGRRDEQFFGPGTRLTVL.

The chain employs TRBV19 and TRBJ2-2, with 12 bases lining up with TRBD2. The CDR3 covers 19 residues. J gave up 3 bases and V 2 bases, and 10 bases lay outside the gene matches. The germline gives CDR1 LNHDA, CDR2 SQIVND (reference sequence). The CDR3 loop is CASSIQGLAGLGDTGELFF. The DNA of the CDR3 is TGTGCCAGTAGTATACAAGGACTAGCGGGATTAGGGGACACCGGGGAGCTGTTTTTT.

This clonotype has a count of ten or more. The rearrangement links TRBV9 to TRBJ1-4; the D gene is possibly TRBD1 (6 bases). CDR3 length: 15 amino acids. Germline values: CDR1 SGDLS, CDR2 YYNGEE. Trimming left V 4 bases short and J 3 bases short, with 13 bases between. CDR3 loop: CASSSWGQANEKLFF. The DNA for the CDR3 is TGTGCCAGCAGCTCCTGGGGGCAGGCTAATGAAAAACTGTTTTTT. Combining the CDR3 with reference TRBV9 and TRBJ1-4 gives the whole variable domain DSGVTQTPKHLITATGQRVTLRCSPRSGDLSVYWYQQSLDQGLQFLIQYYNGEERAKGNILERFSAQQFPDLHSELNLSSLELGDSALYFCASSSWGQANEKLFFGSGTQLSVL.